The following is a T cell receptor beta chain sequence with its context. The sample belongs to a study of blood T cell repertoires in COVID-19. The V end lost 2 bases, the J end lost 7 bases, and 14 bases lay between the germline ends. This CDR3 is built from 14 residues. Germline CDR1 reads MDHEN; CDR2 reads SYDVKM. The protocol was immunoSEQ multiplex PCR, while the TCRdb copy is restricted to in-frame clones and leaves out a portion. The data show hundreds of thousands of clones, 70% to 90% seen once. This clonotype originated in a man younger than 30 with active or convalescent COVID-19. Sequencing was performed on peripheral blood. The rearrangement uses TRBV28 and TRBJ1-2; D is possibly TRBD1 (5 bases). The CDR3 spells CASSLALRVGGYTF. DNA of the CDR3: TGTGCCAGCAGTTTAGCCCTCAGGGTTGGTGGCTACACCTTC.